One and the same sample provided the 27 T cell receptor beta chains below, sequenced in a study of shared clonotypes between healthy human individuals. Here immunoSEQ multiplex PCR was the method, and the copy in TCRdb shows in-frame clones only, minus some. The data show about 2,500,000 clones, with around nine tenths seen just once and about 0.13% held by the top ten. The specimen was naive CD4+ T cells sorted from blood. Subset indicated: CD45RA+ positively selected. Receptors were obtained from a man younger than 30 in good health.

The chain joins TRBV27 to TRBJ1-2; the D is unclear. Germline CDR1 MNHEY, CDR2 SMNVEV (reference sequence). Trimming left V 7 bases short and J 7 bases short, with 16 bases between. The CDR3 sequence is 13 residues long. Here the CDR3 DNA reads TGTGCCAGCAAACCCGGTGAAGTTGGTGGCTACACCTTC. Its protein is CASKPGEVGGYTF.

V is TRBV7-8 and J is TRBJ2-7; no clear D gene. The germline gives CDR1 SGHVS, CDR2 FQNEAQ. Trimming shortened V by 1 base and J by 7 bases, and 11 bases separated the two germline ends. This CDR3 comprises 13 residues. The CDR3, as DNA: TGTGCCAGCAGCTTAGAAGGACGGTGGGAGCAGTACTTC. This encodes CASSLEGRWEQYF.

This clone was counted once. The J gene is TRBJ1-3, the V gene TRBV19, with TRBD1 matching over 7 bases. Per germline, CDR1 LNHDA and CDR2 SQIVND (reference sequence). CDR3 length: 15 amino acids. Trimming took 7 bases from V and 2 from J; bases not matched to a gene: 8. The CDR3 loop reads CASTPSTGTGNTIYF. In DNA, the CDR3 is TGTGCCAGTACCCCCTCGACAGGGACTGGAAACACCATATATTTT. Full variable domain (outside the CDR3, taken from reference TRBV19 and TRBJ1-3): DGGITQSPKYLFRKEGQNVTLSCEQNLNHDAMYWYRQDPGQGLRLIYYSQIVNDFQKGDIAEGYSVSREKKESFPLTVTSAQKNPTAFYLCASTPSTGTGNTIYFGEGSWLTVV.

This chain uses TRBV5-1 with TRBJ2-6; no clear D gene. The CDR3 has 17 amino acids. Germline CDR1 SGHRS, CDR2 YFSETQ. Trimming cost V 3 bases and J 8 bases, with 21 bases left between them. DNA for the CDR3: TGCGCCAGCAGCTCGCAAACGGAGATCCAGGTAACCAACGTCCTGACTTTC. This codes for CASSSQTEIQVTNVLTF. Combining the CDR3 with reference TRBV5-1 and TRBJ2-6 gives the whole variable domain KAGVTQTPRYLIKTRGQQVTLSCSPISGHRSVSWYQQTPGQGLQFLFEYFSETQRNKGNFPGRFSGRQFSNSRSEMNVSTLELGDSALYLCASSSQTEIQVTNVLTFGAGSRLTVL.

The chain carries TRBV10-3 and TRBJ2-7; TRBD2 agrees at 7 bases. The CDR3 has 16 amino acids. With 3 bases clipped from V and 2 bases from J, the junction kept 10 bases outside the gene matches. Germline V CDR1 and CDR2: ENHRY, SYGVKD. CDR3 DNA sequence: TGTGCCATCAGTGACTTGGCGGGAGTGACAACCTACGAGCAGTACTTC. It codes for CAISDLAGVTTYEQYF.

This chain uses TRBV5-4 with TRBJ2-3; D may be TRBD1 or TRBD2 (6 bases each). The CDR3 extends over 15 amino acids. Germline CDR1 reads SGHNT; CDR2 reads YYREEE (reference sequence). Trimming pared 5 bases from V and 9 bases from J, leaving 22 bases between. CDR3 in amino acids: CASRTPGAETQTQYF. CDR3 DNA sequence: TGTGCCAGCAGAACTCCGGGGGCCGAGACTCAAACGCAGTATTTT.

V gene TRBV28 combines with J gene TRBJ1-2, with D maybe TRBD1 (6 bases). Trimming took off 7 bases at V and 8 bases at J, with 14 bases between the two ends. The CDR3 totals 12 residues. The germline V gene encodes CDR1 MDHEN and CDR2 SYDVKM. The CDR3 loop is CASTTGGGGYTF. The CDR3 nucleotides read TGTGCCAGCACGACAGGCGGGGGAGGCTACACCTTC.

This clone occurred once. CDR3 protein: CASTQTTYEQYF. The DNA of the CDR3 is TGTGCCAGCACCCAGACAACCTACGAGCAGTACTTC. The chain has TRBV2 and TRBJ2-7, with D uncertain. The germline gives CDR1 SNHLY, CDR2 FYNNEI. The CDR3 spans 12 residues. The ends were cut back, 7 bases at V and 2 bases at J, with 9 bases in the middle.

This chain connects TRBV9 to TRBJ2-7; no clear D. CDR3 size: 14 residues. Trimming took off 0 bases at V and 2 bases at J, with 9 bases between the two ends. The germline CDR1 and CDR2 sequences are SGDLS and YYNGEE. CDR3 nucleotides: TGTGCCAGCAGCGTAGGGCACGGACCCTACGAGCAGTACTTC. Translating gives CASSVGHGPYEQYF.

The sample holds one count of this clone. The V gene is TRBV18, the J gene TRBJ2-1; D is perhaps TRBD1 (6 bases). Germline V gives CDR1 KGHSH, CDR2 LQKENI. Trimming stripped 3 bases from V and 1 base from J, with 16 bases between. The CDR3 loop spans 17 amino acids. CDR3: CASSPGQGQSSYNEQFF. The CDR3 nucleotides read TGTGCCAGCTCACCCGGCCAGGGACAATCTTCCTACAATGAGCAGTTCTTC.

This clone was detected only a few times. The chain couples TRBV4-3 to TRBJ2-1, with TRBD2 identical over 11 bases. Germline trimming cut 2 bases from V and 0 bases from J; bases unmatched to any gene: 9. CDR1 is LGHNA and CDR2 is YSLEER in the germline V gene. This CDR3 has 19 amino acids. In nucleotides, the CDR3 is TGCGCCAGCAGCCAATTCCCGGGACTAGCGGTGAACTCCTACAATGAGCAGTTCTTC. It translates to CASSQFPGLAVNSYNEQFF.

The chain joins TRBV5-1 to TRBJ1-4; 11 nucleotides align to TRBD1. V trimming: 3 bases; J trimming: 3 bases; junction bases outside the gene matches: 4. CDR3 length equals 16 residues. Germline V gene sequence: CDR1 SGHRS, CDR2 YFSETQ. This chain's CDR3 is CASSSGTGGANEKLFF. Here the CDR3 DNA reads TGCGCCAGCAGCTCCGGGACAGGGGGGGCTAATGAAAAACTGTTTTTT.

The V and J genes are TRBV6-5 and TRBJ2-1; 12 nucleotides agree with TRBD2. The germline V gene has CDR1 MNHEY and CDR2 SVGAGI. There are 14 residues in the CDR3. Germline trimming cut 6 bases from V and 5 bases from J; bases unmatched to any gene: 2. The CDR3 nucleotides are TGTGCCAGCAGGGGACTAGCGGGTAACAATGAGCAGTTCTTC. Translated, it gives CASRGLAGNNEQFF.

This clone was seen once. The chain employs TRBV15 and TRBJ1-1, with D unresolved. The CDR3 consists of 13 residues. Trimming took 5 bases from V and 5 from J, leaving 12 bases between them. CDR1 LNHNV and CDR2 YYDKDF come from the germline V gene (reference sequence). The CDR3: CATSLIGVTEAFF. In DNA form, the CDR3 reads TGTGCCACCAGCTTAATAGGAGTTACTGAAGCTTTCTTT.

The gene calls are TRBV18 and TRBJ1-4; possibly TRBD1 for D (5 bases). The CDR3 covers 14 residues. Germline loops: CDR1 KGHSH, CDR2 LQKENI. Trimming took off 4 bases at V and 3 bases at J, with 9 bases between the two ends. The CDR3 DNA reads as TGTGCCAGCTCACGGGGCCCCCCTAATGAAAAACTGTTTTTT. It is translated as CASSRGPPNEKLFF.

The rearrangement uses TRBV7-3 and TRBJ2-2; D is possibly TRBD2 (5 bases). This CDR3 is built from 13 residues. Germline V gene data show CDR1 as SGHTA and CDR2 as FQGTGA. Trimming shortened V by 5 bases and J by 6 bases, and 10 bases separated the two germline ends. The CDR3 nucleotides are TGTGCCAGCAGCCTTGACTACTCCGGGGAGCTGTTTTTT. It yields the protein CASSLDYSGELFF.

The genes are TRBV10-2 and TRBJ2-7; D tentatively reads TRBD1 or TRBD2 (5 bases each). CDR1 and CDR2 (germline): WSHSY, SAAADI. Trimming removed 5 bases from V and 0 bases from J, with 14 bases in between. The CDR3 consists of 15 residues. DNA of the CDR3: TGCGCCAGCAGTTCCCCGGGACCAAGCTCCTACGAGCAGTACTTC. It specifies CASSSPGPSSYEQYF.

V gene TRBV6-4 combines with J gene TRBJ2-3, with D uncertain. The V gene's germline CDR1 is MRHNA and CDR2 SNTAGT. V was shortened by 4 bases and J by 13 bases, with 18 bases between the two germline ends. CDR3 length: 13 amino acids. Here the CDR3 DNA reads TGTGCCAGCAGTGCCACGATTGATGATAAGGAGTATTTT. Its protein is CASSATIDDKEYF.

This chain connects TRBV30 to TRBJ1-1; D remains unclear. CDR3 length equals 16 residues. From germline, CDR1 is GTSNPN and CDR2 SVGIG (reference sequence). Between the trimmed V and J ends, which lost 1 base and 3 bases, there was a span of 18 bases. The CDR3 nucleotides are TGTGCCTGGAGTGGGGGAATGGTGGACCATCACACTGAAGCTTTCTTT. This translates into CAWSGGMVDHHTEAFF.

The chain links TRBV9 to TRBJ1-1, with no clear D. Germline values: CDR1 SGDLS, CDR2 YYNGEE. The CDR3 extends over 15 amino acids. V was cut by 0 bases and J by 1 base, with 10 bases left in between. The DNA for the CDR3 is TGTGCCAGCAGCGTAGAGCCGGGTAGGAACACTGAAGCTTTCTTT. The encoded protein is CASSVEPGRNTEAFF.

Here the CDR3 DNA reads TGTGCCAGTAGTTGGACCGACGGGGGCAACACCATATATTTT. It encodes CASSWTDGGNTIYF. The V gene is TRBV19, the J gene TRBJ1-3, with D perhaps TRBD1 (6 bases). V shed 5 bases and J shed 7 bases, with 15 bases lying between them. From germline, CDR1 is LNHDA and CDR2 SQIVND (reference sequence). The CDR3 runs 14 residues. The entire variable domain, with the rest obtained from reference TRBV19 and TRBJ1-3, is as follows: DGGITQSPKYLFRKEGQNVTLSCEQNLNHDAMYWYRQDPGQGLRLIYYSQIVNDFQKGDIAEGYSVSREKKESFPLTVTSAQKNPTAFYLCASSWTDGGNTIYFGEGSWLTVV.

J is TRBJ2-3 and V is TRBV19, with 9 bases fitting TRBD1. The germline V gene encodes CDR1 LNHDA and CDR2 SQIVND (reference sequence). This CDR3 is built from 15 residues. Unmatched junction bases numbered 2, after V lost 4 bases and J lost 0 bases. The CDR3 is CASSRDRASTDTQYF. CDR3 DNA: TGTGCCAGTAGTAGGGACAGGGCTAGCACAGATACGCAGTATTTT.

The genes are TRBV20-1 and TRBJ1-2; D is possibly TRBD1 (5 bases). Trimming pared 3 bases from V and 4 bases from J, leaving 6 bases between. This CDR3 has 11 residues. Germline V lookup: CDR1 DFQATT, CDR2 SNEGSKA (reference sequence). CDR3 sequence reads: CSARDTYGYTF. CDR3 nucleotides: TGCAGTGCTAGGGACACCTATGGCTACACCTTC.

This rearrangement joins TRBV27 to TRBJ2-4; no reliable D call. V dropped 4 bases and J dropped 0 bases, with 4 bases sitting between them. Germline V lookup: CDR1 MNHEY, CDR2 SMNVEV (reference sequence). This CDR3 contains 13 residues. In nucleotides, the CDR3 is TGTGCCAGCAGTTCCCGAGCCAAAAACATTCAGTACTTC. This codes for CASSSRAKNIQYF.

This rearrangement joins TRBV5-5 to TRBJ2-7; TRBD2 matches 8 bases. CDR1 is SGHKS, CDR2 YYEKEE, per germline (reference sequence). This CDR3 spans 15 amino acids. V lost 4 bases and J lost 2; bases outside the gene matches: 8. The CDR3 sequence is CASSPRTSPAYEQYF. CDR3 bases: TGTGCCAGCAGCCCGCGGACTAGCCCTGCCTACGAGCAGTACTTC.

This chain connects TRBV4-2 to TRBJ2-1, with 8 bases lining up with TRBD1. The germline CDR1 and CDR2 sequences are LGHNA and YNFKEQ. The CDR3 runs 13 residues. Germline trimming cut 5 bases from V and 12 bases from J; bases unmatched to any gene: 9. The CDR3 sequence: CASSGRTGQGQFF. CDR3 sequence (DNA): TGTGCCAGCAGCGGCCGGACAGGGCAAGGGCAGTTCTTC.

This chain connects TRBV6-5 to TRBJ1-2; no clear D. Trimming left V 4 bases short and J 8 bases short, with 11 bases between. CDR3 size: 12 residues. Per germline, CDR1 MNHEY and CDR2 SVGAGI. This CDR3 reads CASSSVSGGYTF. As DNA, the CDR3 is TGTGCCAGCAGTTCAGTATCGGGGGGCTACACCTTC.